Below are 2 T cell receptor beta chains sequenced from a single sample in a study of blood T cell repertoires in COVID-19. TCRdb keeps only in-frame clones here, not all; method: immunoSEQ multiplex PCR. The table records some 150,000 clones, about nine tenths of them present only once. Sequenced input: peripheral blood. The receptors come from a woman aged 55-70 years with active or convalescent COVID-19.

V and J are TRBV19 and TRBJ1-1; TRBD1 is a possible D gene (5 bases). The V and J ends lost 3 bases and 6 bases respectively, with 14 bases between them. This CDR3 has 14 residues. The V gene's germline CDR1 is LNHDA and CDR2 SQIVND (reference sequence). The DNA for the CDR3 is TGTGCCAGTAGTATCACTGGGGCCAACGCTGAAGCTTTCTTT. The encoded protein is CASSITGANAEAFF. The variable domain in full, completed from reference TRBV19 and TRBJ1-1, reads DGGITQSPKYLFRKEGQNVTLSCEQNLNHDAMYWYRQDPGQGLRLIYYSQIVNDFQKGDIAEGYSVSREKKESFPLTVTSAQKNPTAFYLCASSITGANAEAFFGQGTRLTVV.

The chain combines TRBV9 with TRBJ2-3; 8 nucleotides agree with TRBD2. The CDR3 length is 15 residues. The germline V gene has CDR1 SGDLS and CDR2 YYNGEE. J gave up 3 bases and V 3 bases, and 6 bases lay outside the gene matches. The CDR3 is CASSAGLARTDTQYF. CDR3 bases: TGTGCCAGCAGCGCCGGACTAGCTCGAACAGATACGCAGTATTTT.